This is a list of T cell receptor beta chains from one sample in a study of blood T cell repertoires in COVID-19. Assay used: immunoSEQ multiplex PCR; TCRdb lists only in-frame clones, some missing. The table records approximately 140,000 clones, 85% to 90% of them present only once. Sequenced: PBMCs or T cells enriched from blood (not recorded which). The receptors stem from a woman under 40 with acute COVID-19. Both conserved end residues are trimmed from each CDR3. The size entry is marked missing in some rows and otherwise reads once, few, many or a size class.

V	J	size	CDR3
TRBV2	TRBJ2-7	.	ASSGTLSYEQY
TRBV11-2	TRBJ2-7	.	ASSLARTSGRVTPYEQY
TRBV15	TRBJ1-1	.	ATSRDDRDSTEAF
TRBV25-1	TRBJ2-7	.	ASRKAGEGYEQY
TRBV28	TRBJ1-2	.	ASRRDRVNSGYT
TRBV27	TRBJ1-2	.	ASSQDPGIYGYT
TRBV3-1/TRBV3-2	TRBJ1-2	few	ASSQVQGGSYT
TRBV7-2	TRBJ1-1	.	ASSLSRDRRTMNTEAF
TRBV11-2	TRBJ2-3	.	ASSPRTSTDTQY
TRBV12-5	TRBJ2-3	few	ASGLGQGSTDTQY
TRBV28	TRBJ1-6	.	ASSSFPGQGSPLH
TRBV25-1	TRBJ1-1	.	ASSAEGNTEAF
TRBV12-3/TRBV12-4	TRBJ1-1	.	ASSYSMDTEAF
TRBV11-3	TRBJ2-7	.	ASSSSGSTYEQY
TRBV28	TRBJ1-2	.	ASSSVFRGQGTGGYT
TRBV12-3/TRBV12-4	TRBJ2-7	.	ASSFDSKREQY
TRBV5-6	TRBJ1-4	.	ASSLRQQLNEKLF
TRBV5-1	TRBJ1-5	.	AKDKPRGSAGSQSQH
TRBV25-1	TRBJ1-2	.	ASSQYRVGYT
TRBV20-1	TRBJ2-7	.	SARATEQY
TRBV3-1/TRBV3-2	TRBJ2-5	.	ASSQRGQGTQY
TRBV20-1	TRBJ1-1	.	SADSNTEAF
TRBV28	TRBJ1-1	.	ASSSGGSDGTEAF
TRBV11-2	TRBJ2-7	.	ASSLGLSLYEQY
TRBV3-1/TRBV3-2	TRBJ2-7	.	ASSQADSHEQY
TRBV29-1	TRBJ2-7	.	SVDTVAEQY
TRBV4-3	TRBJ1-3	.	ASSQRSRVVGNTIY
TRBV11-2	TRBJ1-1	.	ASSLAGGTEAF
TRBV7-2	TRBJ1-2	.	ASSQTETYGYT